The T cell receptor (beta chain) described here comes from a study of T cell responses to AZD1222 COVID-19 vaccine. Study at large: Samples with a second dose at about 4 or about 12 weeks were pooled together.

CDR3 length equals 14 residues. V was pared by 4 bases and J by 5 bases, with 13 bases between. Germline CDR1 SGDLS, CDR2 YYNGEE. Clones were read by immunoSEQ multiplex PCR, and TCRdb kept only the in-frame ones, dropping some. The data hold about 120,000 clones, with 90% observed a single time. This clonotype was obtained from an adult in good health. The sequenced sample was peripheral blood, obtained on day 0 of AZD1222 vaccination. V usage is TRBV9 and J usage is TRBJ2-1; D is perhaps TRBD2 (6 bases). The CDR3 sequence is CASSLSGPHNEQFF. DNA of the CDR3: TGTGCCAGCAGCCTCAGCGGGCCGCACAATGAGCAGTTCTTC.